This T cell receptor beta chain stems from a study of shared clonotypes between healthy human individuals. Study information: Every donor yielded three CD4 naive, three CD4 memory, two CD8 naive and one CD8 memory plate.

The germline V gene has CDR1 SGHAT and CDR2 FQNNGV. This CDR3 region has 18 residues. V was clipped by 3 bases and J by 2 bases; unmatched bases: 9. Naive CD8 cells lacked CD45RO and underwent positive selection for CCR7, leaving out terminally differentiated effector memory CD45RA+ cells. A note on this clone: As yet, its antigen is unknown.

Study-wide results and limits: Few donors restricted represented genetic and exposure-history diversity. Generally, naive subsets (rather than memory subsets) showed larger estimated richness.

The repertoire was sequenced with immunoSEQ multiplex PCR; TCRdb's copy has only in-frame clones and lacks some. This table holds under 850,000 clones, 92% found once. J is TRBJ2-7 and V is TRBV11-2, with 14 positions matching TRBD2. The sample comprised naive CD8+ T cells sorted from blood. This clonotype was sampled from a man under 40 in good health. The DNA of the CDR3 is TGTGCCAGCAGCTTTGACGGACTAGCGGGAGGCCCAACCTACGAGCAGTACTTC. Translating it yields CASSFDGLAGGPTYEQYF.